This T cell receptor beta chain is from a study of Ad26.COV2.S vaccination and SARS-CoV-2 variants. Across the whole study: Recipients of Ad26.COV2.S got it intramuscularly, once or twice 56 days apart.

The V gene's germline CDR1 is SGHTA and CDR2 FQGNSA. This CDR3 contains 14 residues. The germline V and J ends were trimmed by 5 bases and 6 bases, with 16 bases remaining between them. Treatment given: 15 to 20 received Ad26.COV2.S at low or high dose, single or two shots; roughly 5 received placebo; per-sample allocation not given. The study sampled participants on day 63 after the first vaccine or placebo injection. The donor's status was that of an adult aged 18-55 years in Boston. Remarks on this clone: What it binds is unknown.

Notes on the study in general: Substantial breadth was reportedly displayed by spike-specific CD8+ and CD4+ T cell responses after vaccination. From the TCR breadth and depth analyses, total T cell responses may have been underestimated.

Measured with immunoSEQ multiplex PCR; TCRdb has only the in-frame clones, and not every one. The top ten hold approximately 2.5% of the sample, which has around 450,000 clones, 75% to 90% seen once. The clonotype comes from a person aged 18-65 years who received the Ad26.COV2.S COVID-19 vaccine or a placebo. The gene calls are TRBV7-2 and TRBJ1-1; no firm D call. Sequencing used peripheral blood, obtained in a trial of Ad26.COV2.S vaccine versus placebo. The CDR3 region is CASSPTRVRPEAFF. In DNA form, the CDR3 reads TGTGCCAGCAGCCCTACCCGGGTGCGACCTGAAGCTTTCTTT. Looking up the rest from reference TRBV7-2 and TRBJ1-1 gives the full variable domain: GAGVSQSPSNKVTEKGKDVELRCDPISGHTALYWYRQSLGQGLEFLIYFQGNSAPDKSGLPSDRFSAERTGGSVSTLTIQRTQQEDSAVYLCASSPTRVRPEAFFGQGTRLTVV.